The rows below give T cell receptor beta chains drawn from one sample of a study of shared clonotypes between healthy human individuals. Method: immunoSEQ multiplex PCR; TCRdb's copy keeps in-frame clones and lacks some. The profile shows about 490,000 clones, around 78% of them singletons. What was sequenced was PBMCs. These receptors all stem from a woman aged 40-49 years in good health. Some clones in this sample may be carry-over from other donors' samples. The CDR3 runs from the conserved cysteine through the conserved F or W. The order of the fields is V gene, CDR3 protein.

V gene: TRBV5-4
CDR3 protein: CASSRDRGEYNEQFF

V gene: TRBV10-3
CDR3 protein: CAISDAYEQYF

V gene: TRBV7-9
CDR3 protein: CASSQGSHYGYTF

V gene: TRBV5-4
CDR3 protein: CASSSRDGPYEQYF

V gene: TRBV15
CDR3 protein: CATSRTSGSTDTQYF

V gene: TRBV7-8
CDR3 protein: CASSHRVAQETQYF

V gene: TRBV4-3
CDR3 protein: CASSQDFGSGELFF

V gene: TRBV27
CDR3 protein: CATKGVGQPQHF

V gene: TRBV2
CDR3 protein: CASSEMGNTIYF

V gene: TRBV5-4
CDR3 protein: CASSPMDRPDTQYF

V gene: TRBV25-1
CDR3 protein: CASSDSSSPRSGANVLTF

V gene: TRBV28
CDR3 protein: CAASSGMNNEQFF

V gene: TRBV2
CDR3 protein: CASSAINQETQYF

V gene: TRBV28
CDR3 protein: CASNQQGPPSYGYTF

V gene: TRBV5-1
CDR3 protein: CASSLQGRGPDGYTF

V gene: TRBV10-3
CDR3 protein: CAIRLAGAVDEQFF

V gene: TRBV10-2
CDR3 protein: CASSSGDRTYEQYF

V gene: TRBV4-1
CDR3 protein: CASSRPDRGSDTQYF

V gene: TRBV10-3
CDR3 protein: CAISVNKAETQYF

V gene: TRBV7-3
CDR3 protein: CASSPRTSGSGVTYNEQFF